This TCR beta chain was recovered during a study of blood T cell repertoires in COVID-19. The wider study: There were acute and convalescent COVID-19 samples, and they came from the United States, Italy and Spain. From T cells, B-cell-depleted T cells, or PBMCs came the material, which was cDNA or gDNA.

While infection was still active, Seattle patients were enrolled and then followed longitudinally. Original processing methods: By means of reference gene primer amplification, nucleated cell counts were estimated. Produced via immunoSEQ multiplex PCR; TCRdb's table is partial and in-frame only. V, J and clone size were drawn from that table, and D and trimming were deduced from the DNA. The table has more than 90,000 clones, around 85% seen once; the top ten hold 15% to 20%. The receptor's source is a woman aged 60-70 years with COVID-19, enrolled during active disease. Sequences were obtained from peripheral blood.

The CDR3 bases are TGTGCCACCAGCAGAAACGGCGACAGGGGGCTTGAAAAACTGTTTTTT. It encodes CATSRNGDRGLEKLFF. The V gene is TRBV15, the J gene TRBJ1-4; 10 bases are shared with TRBD1. The J segment lost 7 bases and the V segment lost 2 bases, leaving 7 bases of the junction unmatched. Germline V gene lookup returns CDR1 LNHNV and CDR2 YYDKDF (reference sequence). There are 16 residues in the CDR3. The full variable domain, rest sourced from reference TRBV15 and TRBJ1-4, is DAMVIQNPRYQVTQFGKPVTLSCSQTLNHNVMYWYQQKSSQAPKLLFHYYDKDFNNEADTPDNFQSRRPNTSFCFLDIRSPGLGDTAMYLCATSRNGDRGLEKLFFGSGTQLSVL.